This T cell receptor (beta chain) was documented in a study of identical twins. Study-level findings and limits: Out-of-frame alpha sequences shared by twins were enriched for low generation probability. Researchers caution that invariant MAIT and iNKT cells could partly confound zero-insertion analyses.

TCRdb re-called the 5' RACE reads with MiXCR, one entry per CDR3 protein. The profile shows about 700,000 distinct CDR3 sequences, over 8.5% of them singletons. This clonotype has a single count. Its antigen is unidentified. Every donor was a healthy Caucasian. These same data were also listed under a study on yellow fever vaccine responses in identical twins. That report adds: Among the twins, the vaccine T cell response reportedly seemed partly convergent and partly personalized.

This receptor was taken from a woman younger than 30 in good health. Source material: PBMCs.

CDR3 loop: CTSSPRTGDTQYF. The CDR3 DNA reads TGTACCAGCAGCCCCCGGACTGGAGATACGCAGTATTTT. The V gene is TRBV7-2, the J gene TRBJ2-3, with a tentative D call TRBD2 (5 bases). V was trimmed by 5 bases and J by 5 bases, leaving 11 bases between them. The germline V gene has CDR1 SGHTA and CDR2 FQGNSA. This CDR3 has 13 residues.